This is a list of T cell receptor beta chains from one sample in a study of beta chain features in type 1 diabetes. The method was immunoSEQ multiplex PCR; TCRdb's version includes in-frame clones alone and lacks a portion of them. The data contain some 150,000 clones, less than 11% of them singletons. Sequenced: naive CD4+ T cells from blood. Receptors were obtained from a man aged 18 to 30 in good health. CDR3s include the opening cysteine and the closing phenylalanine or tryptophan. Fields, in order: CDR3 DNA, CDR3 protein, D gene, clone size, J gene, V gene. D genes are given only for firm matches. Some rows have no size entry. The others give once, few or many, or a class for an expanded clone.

TGTGCCAGCAGCTCCCCGGCTTCGGCGGGGACTAGCACAGATACGCAGTATTTT	CASSSPASAGTSTDTQYF	.	few	TRBJ2-3	TRBV9
TGTGCCAGCAGCTTAGACGGGGGAAACACCATATATTTT	CASSLDGGNTIYF	.	few	TRBJ1-3	TRBV7-9
TGTGCCAGCAGCCTTGGACAGGGATTCTCCCGTGGAGACTACACCTTC	CASSLGQGFSRGDYTF	TRBD1	few	TRBJ1-2	TRBV7-2
TGTGCCAGCGCCAGACAGGGGAAAGCAACTAATGAAAAACTGTTTTTT	CASARQGKATNEKLFF	TRBD1	.	TRBJ1-4	TRBV2
TGTGCCAGCAGCCCCCGTCAACTCACGGGAGCTTTCTTT	CASSPRQLTGAFF	.	few	TRBJ1-1	TRBV7-2
TGTGCCAGCAGCCGCCGGACAGGTTCTAACTATGGCTACACCTTC	CASSRRTGSNYGYTF	TRBD1	.	TRBJ1-2	TRBV7-2
TGCGCCAGCAGCCAGGGTCCCGGGACAGGGGACGGGGAGCTGTTTTTT	CASSQGPGTGDGELFF	TRBD1	few	TRBJ2-2	TRBV4-3
TGCGCCAGCAGCCAAGGGACAGCCTATGGACGAAATTCACCCCTCCACTTT	CASSQGTAYGRNSPLHF	.	few	TRBJ1-6	TRBV4-1
TGTGCCAGCAGTTTCGGGACAACCCCCTTTGGGGGCTACACCTTC	CASSFGTTPFGGYTF	.	.	TRBJ1-2	TRBV28
TGTGCCAGCAGCGCCGGGACAGGGGGCTCCTACGAGCAGTACTTC	CASSAGTGGSYEQYF	TRBD1	.	TRBJ2-7	TRBV6-6
TGTGCCAGCAGCTACCAGGAGGGGCAGCCCCAGCATTTT	CASSYQEGQPQHF	.	many	TRBJ1-5	TRBV7-9
TGTGCCAGCTCACCGCAGGGGGCGCCTAGTGAAAAACTGTTTTTT	CASSPQGAPSEKLFF	TRBD1	few	TRBJ1-4	TRBV18
TGTGCCAGCAGTGAAGCGCTGGCACATTCCTTCTATGGCTACACCTTC	CASSEALAHSFYGYTF	.	few	TRBJ1-2	TRBV2
TGTGCCAGCAGCCAATCGGGTAACACCGGGGAGCTGTTTTTT	CASSQSGNTGELFF	.	.	TRBJ2-2	TRBV7-2
TGTGCCAGCAGCTTTGACAGGGGGCGGGAGACCCAGTACTTC	CASSFDRGRETQYF	TRBD1	few	TRBJ2-5	TRBV7-2
TGTGCCAGCTCACCGGACAGGAGCTCTGGGGCCAACGTCCTGACTTTC	CASSPDRSSGANVLTF	TRBD1	.	TRBJ2-6	TRBV18
TGTGCCAGCAGCAAACCTTGGGGCAGAAGCCAAGAGACCCAGTACTTC	CASSKPWGRSQETQYF	.	few	TRBJ2-5	TRBV9
TGTGCCAGCAGTTTAGAGGCAGGGGGCGGCTACACCTTC	CASSLEAGGGYTF	TRBD1	few	TRBJ1-2	TRBV27
TGTGCCAGCAGCCTATTCGGCTCCGGGAACTCCTACGAGCAGTACTTC	CASSLFGSGNSYEQYF	.	few	TRBJ2-7	TRBV7-2
TGTGCCAGCAGCGCCGGACTTCTCGCGGAGAACACTGAAGCTTTCTTT	CASSAGLLAENTEAFF	.	.	TRBJ1-1	TRBV9
TGTGCCAGCTCATATAGTGGCGGGGATCAGCACGAGCAGTACTTC	CASSYSGGDQHEQYF	.	few	TRBJ2-7	TRBV18
TGTGCCAGCAGTGGACAGGGTAGCACAGATACGCAGTATTTT	CASSGQGSTDTQYF	TRBD1	few	TRBJ2-3	TRBV2
TGCGCCAGCAGCTTTGACGAGCGGGGGCCCTACAATGAGCAGTTCTTC	CASSFDERGPYNEQFF	TRBD2	.	TRBJ2-1	TRBV5-1
TGTGCCAGCAACTTGGACAGTACTAATTCCCCCCTCCACTTT	CASNLDSTNSPLHF	.	.	TRBJ1-6	TRBV6-6
TGTGCCAGCAGTCCCGCCCCGCGGGGGGGCCCCCCAGATACGCAGTATTTT	CASSPAPRGGPPDTQYF	TRBD2	few	TRBJ2-3	TRBV5-6
TGTGCCAGTAGTTTTAGCGGGGGATTTTACTACGAGCAGTACTTC	CASSFSGGFYYEQYF	TRBD2	few	TRBJ2-7	TRBV19
TGTGCCAGCAGCGTAGCTGGCCTGAACACTGAAGCTTTCTTT	CASSVAGLNTEAFF	.	few	TRBJ1-1	TRBV9
TGTGCCAGCAGCCAAGATTTGAGGGTACCTTATAATTCACCCCTCCACTTT	CASSQDLRVPYNSPLHF	.	.	TRBJ1-6	TRBV4-2
TGTGCCAGCAGTTCTGGCACAGATACGCAGTATTTT	CASSSGTDTQYF	.	few	TRBJ2-3	TRBV6-6
TGTGCCAGCAGTTTAGTGGGAGGTAGGTCTGCCTACGAGCAGTACTTC	CASSLVGGRSAYEQYF	.	few	TRBJ2-7	TRBV27
TGTGCCAGCAGCTTAGGGCGGGGCGGGATTGGCATTCAGTACTTC	CASSLGRGGIGIQYF	.	many	TRBJ2-4	TRBV7-2
TGTGCCAGCAGTGACCAAACAGGGGGCGCACACAATGAGCAGTTCTTC	CASSDQTGGAHNEQFF	TRBD1	.	TRBJ2-1	TRBV6-4
TGCGCCAGCAGCCGAGCAGTGACTAGCGGGGGGGCGAACACCGGGGAGCTGTTTTTT	CASSRAVTSGGANTGELFF	TRBD2	few	TRBJ2-2	TRBV4-3
TGTGCCAGCAGCCCTAGCGGGGGCCTAATCTCCTACAATGAGCAGTTCTTC	CASSPSGGLISYNEQFF	TRBD2	.	TRBJ2-1	TRBV5-8
TGCAGCGTTGGGCAGGGCCCAGGAGCTAACTATGGCTACACCTTC	CSVGQGPGANYGYTF	.	few	TRBJ1-2	TRBV29-1
TGTGCCAGCAGCCCGAGGACAGGGATCTACAATGAGCAGTTCTTC	CASSPRTGIYNEQFF	TRBD1	many	TRBJ2-1	TRBV13
TGTGCCAGCAGTTACGGGACAGGCCGCTCCTACGAGCAGTACTTC	CASSYGTGRSYEQYF	TRBD1	.	TRBJ2-7	TRBV6-5
TGTGCCAGCAAGGGGGATGGCTACACCTTC	CASKGDGYTF	.	few	TRBJ1-2	TRBV6-5
TGTGCCAGCAGTTCCGGGGGAAGCGGAGATACGCAGTATTTT	CASSSGGSGDTQYF	.	few	TRBJ2-3	TRBV6-6
TGTGCCAGCAGCGTCGGACTAGCGGGGACCACAGATACGCAGTATTTT	CASSVGLAGTTDTQYF	TRBD2	few	TRBJ2-3	TRBV7-7
TGTGCCTGGAGTAAAAACCCCGGGACAGGGAGCCCTGAAGCTTTCTTT	CAWSKNPGTGSPEAFF	TRBD1	few	TRBJ1-1	TRBV30
TGTGCCAGCAGCTTAGCGCATGGACTAGCGGGGGGGCCAGATACGCAGTATTTT	CASSLAHGLAGGPDTQYF	TRBD2	.	TRBJ2-3	TRBV7-6
TGTGCCAGCGGGGAGGTCGATGGCTACACCTTC	CASGEVDGYTF	.	many	TRBJ1-2	TRBV2
TGCGCCAGCAGCAAGGGACAGGGTCAGGTGGAGCAGTACTTC	CASSKGQGQVEQYF	TRBD1	many	TRBJ2-7	TRBV5-1
TGCAGTGCTTGGGGGGGGAATGGCTACACCTTC	CSAWGGNGYTF	.	.	TRBJ1-2	TRBV20-1
TGTGCCTATCCCGCGAAAAGCACAGATACGCAGTATTTT	CAYPAKSTDTQYF	.	.	TRBJ2-3	TRBV7-9
TGCGCCAGCAGAAAAGGGACTAGCGGGGGATCTAGCACAGATACGCAGTATTTT	CASRKGTSGGSSTDTQYF	TRBD2	few	TRBJ2-3	TRBV5-1
TGTGCCAGCTCATGGGCCCCTAGCGGGGGTCAGGATGAGCAGTTCTTC	CASSWAPSGGQDEQFF	TRBD2	.	TRBJ2-1	TRBV18
TGTGCCAGCAGCACTACAGGGGTTGATTCACCCCTCCACTTT	CASSTTGVDSPLHF	TRBD1	few	TRBJ1-6	TRBV7-6
TGCGCCAGCAGCCACTCGGCGGGGACCGGGGAGCTGTTTTTT	CASSHSAGTGELFF	.	.	TRBJ2-2	TRBV4-3
TGCGCCAGCAGCCCCGGACTAAGATCCTACAATGAGCAGTTCTTC	CASSPGLRSYNEQFF	.	.	TRBJ2-1	TRBV4-3
TGTGCCAGCAGCGTAACTAGCGGGGGGGCCGAAGAGACCCAGTACTTC	CASSVTSGGAEETQYF	TRBD2	many	TRBJ2-5	TRBV9
TGTGCCAGCAGCTTAGGGAGGGCAGGGGGTTACACTGAAGCTTTCTTT	CASSLGRAGGYTEAFF	TRBD1	.	TRBJ1-1	TRBV7-9
TGCGCCAGCAGCTCACAGGGGATGAACACTGAAGCTTTCTTT	CASSSQGMNTEAFF	TRBD1	.	TRBJ1-1	TRBV5-1
TGTGCCAGCAAGACAGGGCTCAACTATGGCTACACCTTC	CASKTGLNYGYTF	TRBD1	few	TRBJ1-2	TRBV5-4